The 7 T cell receptor beta chains below all came from one sample that was sequenced in a study of control samples from healthy donors and cancer patients. Generated by immunoSEQ multiplex PCR, the TCRdb table keeps only in-frame clones and is missing some. The sample holds just under 60,000 clones, approximately 92% seen once. Sequenced input: PBMCs. These receptors all stem from a man aged 40-50 years with colorectal cancer.

The chain has TRBV27 and TRBJ1-4; D possibly corresponds to TRBD1 (5 bases). The CDR3 covers 15 residues. The V end was cut by 0 bases, the J end by 5 bases, with 10 bases between. The germline CDR1 and CDR2 sequences are MNHEY and SMNVEV (reference sequence). The DNA of the CDR3 is TGTGCCAGCAGTTTATCCCAGGGACCGAATGAAAAACTGTTTTTT. Translated: CASSLSQGPNEKLFF.

With respect to this clone: One junction end does not reproduce the germline sequence, and a read error may be involved. J is TRBJ1-2 and V is TRBV6-5; 8 bases map to TRBD1. Germline CDR1 reads MNHEY; CDR2 reads SVGAGI. CDR3 length: 11 amino acids. The CDR3 spells CASRDRKSPFF. The CDR3 nucleotides read TGTGCCAGTCGGGACAGGAAGTCCCCCTTCTTC.

This clone was observed a few times. The gene calls are TRBV6-5 and TRBJ1-5; tentatively, D is TRBD1 (6 bases). V shed 6 bases and J shed 1 base, with 13 bases lying between them. There are 15 residues in the CDR3. The germline V gene has CDR1 MNHEY and CDR2 SVGAGI. The CDR3 region is CASSYGTGSNQPQHF. Here the CDR3 DNA reads TGTGCCAGCAGCTACGGCACAGGGAGCAATCAGCCCCAGCATTTT.

This clone was seen once. The gene calls are TRBV5-1 and TRBJ2-5; 7 nucleotides line up with TRBD1. The CDR3 is made up of 15 amino acids. The V segment lost 8 bases and the J segment 1 base; nucleotides outside the gene matches: 11. Per germline, CDR1 SGHRS and CDR2 YFSETQ. CDR3 residues: CASKPTGTAQETQYF. The CDR3 nucleotides are TGCGCCAGTAAACCAACCGGGACAGCCCAAGAGACCCAGTACTTC.

The chain combines TRBV9 with TRBJ2-3, with 11 bases that match TRBD2. The CDR3 spans 17 residues. Trimming took 3 bases from V and 0 from J; bases not matched to a gene: 6. The germline V gene has CDR1 SGDLS and CDR2 YYNGEE. The CDR3 region is CASSELLAGASTDTQYF. CDR3 sequence (DNA): TGTGCCAGCAGCGAACTACTAGCGGGGGCTAGCACAGATACGCAGTATTTT.

The chain uses TRBV29-1 and TRBJ2-4; D is perhaps TRBD1 (5 bases). This CDR3 has 11 residues. V was trimmed by 4 bases and J by 8 bases, leaving 9 bases between them. CDR1 and CDR2 from the germline V gene are SQVTM and ANQGSEA. The CDR3 here is CSVVVGDIQYF. DNA of the CDR3: TGCAGCGTTGTAGTAGGGGACATTCAGTACTTC.

The table lists this clone with a count of one. The CDR3 protein is CASSFSGGAQNEQFF. The DNA of the CDR3 is TGTGCCAGCAGCTTTAGCGGGGGGGCCCAAAATGAGCAGTTCTTC. The chain is built from TRBV7-8 and TRBJ2-1; TRBD2 matches at 11 bases. The trim removed 3 bases at V and 7 bases at J, leaving 5 bases unmatched. Germline values: CDR1 SGHVS, CDR2 FQNEAQ. The CDR3 has 15 amino acids.